This entry describes one TCR beta chain. Its antigen target is currently unknown. Base quality data are lacking; no much larger clone is found one base away. TCRbeta CDR3 regions were amplified from genomic DNA by means of the immunoSEQ Assay, a bias-controlled multiplex PCR. The paper's data handling went like this. The number of nucleated cells in each sample was estimated by amplification of reference gene primers within the assay. To quantify the absolute abundance of each unique TCRbeta CDR3 rearrangement, sequence reads were collapsed and filtered. For each sample, productive Simpson clonality was calculated as the square root of Simpson's diversity index across productive rearrangements. The table was pulled from immuneACCESS by TCRdb, which kept in-frame rearrangements only. Such tables lose some clones; where checked, under half of the loss comes from unresolved V genes, and the rest has no known cause. V, J and clone size reflect that table, while D and trimming were determined from the DNA. Present in this sample are some 150,000 clones, 70% to 90% of which were seen just once. Jointly, the top ten make up about a tenth of the sample.

The sample originates from a study of blood T cell repertoires in COVID-19 (dated by TCRdb to about 2020). Background on the whole study: Collaborator samples came from the United States, Italy and Spain and covered acute and convalescent phases of COVID-19. The sample metadata nearly always contained a de-identified subject ID, COVID-19 status, age in years and sex. Samples came from the ongoing ImmuneRACE study (first 160 participants) plus 1,254 subjects from 6 global collaborators. Subjects who had been exposed to COVID-19, were actively infected with it, or had recovered from it provided the deeply sampled blood TCRbeta repertoires that made up the dataset. The prospective study material was composed of cDNA or gDNA derived from T cells, B-cell-depleted T cells, or PBMCs. The repertoires were released in a freely available public database intended as a resource for research on the immune response to SARS-CoV-2. Where available, HLA class I and class II types were obtained from metadata supplied by the sample provider rather than from assay-based typing.

One collaborating source in Seattle enrolled patients during active infection and followed them longitudinally through the course of disease. The collaborating institutions used their own protocols to collect whole blood in K2EDTA tubes. For TCRbeta analysis, collaborator samples were shipped as frozen whole blood, as isolated PBMCs, or as DNA extracted from either sample type. Overall results and qualifications from the work: The quantity of clinical and demographic metadata differed by source and by participant and was supplied without curation.

Germline trimming: 6 bases from V, 4 bases from J; junction bases outside gene matches: 6. CDR1 MDHEN and CDR2 SYDVKM were looked up in the germline V gene. From the cysteine up to the phenylalanine, the CDR3 has a length of 14 residues. Only CDR3 DNA remains: 42 bases, in frame from the first base. The sequence was obtained from a woman aged 55-70 years with COVID-19, enrolled during active disease. Sequenced sample: peripheral blood. The receptor chain draws on TRBV28 and TRBJ1-2; 9 junctional bases match TRBD1. In nucleotides, the sequence is TGTGCCAGCAGGAACAGGGGGCAAGTCTATGGCTACACCTTC. Its protein product is CASRNRGQVYGYTF.